The clone carrying this TCR beta chain was seen only a few times. Its antigen remains unidentified. This sample's treatment: approximately 9-day PBMC culture with coronavirus spike peptide pools or control peptides (ViraFEST assay). ViraFEST relied on peptide pools to expand antigen-specific T cells; the TCRs were sequenced afterward. The CDR3 is 13 amino acids. The V end was cut by 2 bases, the J end by 1 base, with 3 bases between. The germline V gene encodes CDR1 MDHEN and CDR2 SYDVKM. The data were taken from a study of vaccination and CD4 T cells after COVID-19. Oncomine TCR Beta short-read sequencing was applied to DNA from cultured CD4+ T cells. Genomic DNA extraction was carried out from cultured CD4+ T cells. TCRdb used MiXCR to reprocess the PCR reads, holding one entry per CDR3 protein. Among 20,000 or so distinct CDR3 sequences listed, more than 20% were seen once.

V is TRBV28 and J is TRBJ1-3; D is uncertain. Source material: cultured CD4+ T cells from blood. This receptor was obtained from a human donor with COVID-19. CDR3 nucleotide sequence: TGTGCCAGCAGTTTAACATCTGGAAACACCATATATTTT. Its protein is CASSLTSGNTIYF. The full variable domain, rest sourced from reference TRBV28 and TRBJ1-3, is DVKVTQSSRYLVKRTGEKVFLECVQDMDHENMFWYRQDPGLGLRLIYFSYDVKMKEKGDIPEGYSVSREKKERFSLILESASTNQTSMYLCASSLTSGNTIYFGEGSWLTVV.